The 11 T cell receptor beta chains below come from one sample, sequenced in a study of shared clonotypes between healthy human individuals. Data came from immunoSEQ multiplex PCR; TCRdb stores just in-frame clones and leaves some out. The sample contains 950,000 to 1,100,000 clones, 65% to 80% of which appear only once. The sequenced material came from memory CD4+ T cells sorted from blood. Regarding subset: CD45RA-negative fraction. These receptors all stem from a young man in good health.

The J gene is TRBJ2-7, the V gene TRBV6-1; D is uncertain. With 7 bases removed from V and 4 bases from J, the gap between germline ends came to 11 bases. The length of the CDR3 is 12 residues. Germline V gene data show CDR1 as MNHNS and CDR2 as SASEGT. The CDR3 coding sequence is TGTGCCAGCACCGCCCCCCCGTACGAGCAGTACTTC. This encodes CASTAPPYEQYF.

This chain links TRBV13 with TRBJ1-1; no definite D call. There are 13 residues in the CDR3. Trimming left V 4 bases short and J 1 base short, with 7 bases between. In germline, CDR1 is PRHDT, CDR2 FYEKMQ (reference sequence). Here the CDR3 DNA reads TGTGCCAGCAGCTCTCCAGAGAACACTGAAGCTTTCTTT. Translating gives CASSSPENTEAFF.

The J gene is TRBJ1-1, the V gene TRBV7-9; D ambiguous. The CDR3 totals 14 residues. Per the germline V gene, CDR1 is SEHNR and CDR2 is FQNEAQ (reference sequence). Trimming took 5 bases from V and 2 from J, leaving 12 bases between them. CDR3 region: CASSPAAGNTEAFF. In DNA, the CDR3 is TGTGCCAGCAGCCCGGCTGCGGGCAACACTGAAGCTTTCTTT.

The genes are TRBV25-1 and TRBJ2-1; D not certain. The germline gives CDR1 MGHDK, CDR2 SYGVNS. V was trimmed by 5 bases and J by 9 bases, leaving 8 bases between them. The CDR3 is 11 amino acids. CDR3: CASSSLGEQFF. The CDR3 bases are TGTGCCAGCAGTAGCCTGGGTGAGCAGTTCTTC.

CDR3 sequence: CASLTGTAKNIQYF. In nucleotides, the CDR3 is TGTGCCAGTCTAACCGGGACAGCCAAAAACATTCAGTACTTC. The gene calls are TRBV6-6 and TRBJ2-4, with D perhaps TRBD1 or TRBD2 (5 bases each). Trimming took off 9 bases at V and 0 bases at J, with 12 bases between the two ends. CDR3 size: 14 residues. Per germline, CDR1 MNHNY and CDR2 SVGAGI (reference sequence).

This chain joins TRBV4-1 and TRBJ2-3; the match to TRBD2 covers 10 bases. The CDR3 has 18 amino acids. The ends lost 0 bases at V and 2 bases at J; junction bases unmatched: 8. Per the germline V gene, CDR1 is MGHRA and CDR2 is YSYEKL. The CDR3 spells CASSQDRTSGVLTDTQYF. In DNA form, the CDR3 reads TGCGCCAGCAGCCAAGATCGAACTAGCGGGGTCCTCACAGATACGCAGTATTTT.

Regarding this clone: The junction departs from germline at one end; a sequencing error may be responsible. The V call is TRBV6-6, the J call TRBJ2-7, with a tentative D call TRBD1 (5 bases). In germline, CDR1 is MNHNY, CDR2 SVGAGI (reference sequence). CDR3 length: 13 amino acids. CDR3 sequence: CAGSYQGSYEQYF. CDR3 DNA sequence: TGTGCCGGCAGTTACCAGGGTAGCTACGAGCAGTACTTC.

V usage is TRBV7-2 and J usage is TRBJ1-3; the D gene is possibly TRBD1 (6 bases). The germline V gene has CDR1 SGHTA and CDR2 FQGNSA. This CDR3 is 17 amino acids long. V was clipped by 4 bases and J by 0 bases, with 16 bases between them. The CDR3 nucleotides read TGTGCCAGCAGCTCTCGACAGGTTTCTAGCTCTGGAAACACCATATATTTT. Encoded protein: CASSSRQVSSSGNTIYF.

The rearrangement joins TRBV18 to TRBJ1-1; TRBD1 aligns across 7 bases. V dropped 6 bases and J dropped 4; count of bases not matched to a gene: 8. Germline V gene sequence: CDR1 KGHSH, CDR2 LQKENI. CDR3 size: 14 residues. The CDR3 region is CASSSGGGITEAFF. In DNA, the CDR3 is TGTGCCAGCTCCTCAGGGGGTGGCATCACTGAAGCTTTCTTT.

The chain has TRBV6-5 and TRBJ1-1; TRBD1 matches 10 bases. The CDR3 consists of 14 residues. V trimming: 6 bases; J trimming: 5 bases; junction bases outside the gene matches: 6. CDR1 and CDR2 from the germline V gene are MNHEY and SVGAGI. The CDR3 DNA sequence: TGTGCCAGCAGGTCGGGACAGGGGAAGACTGAAGCTTTCTTT. Encoded protein: CASRSGQGKTEAFF.

This chain connects TRBV4-1 to TRBJ1-6; D gene unclear. V was clipped by 0 bases and J by 0 bases, with 9 bases between them. Germline-derived CDR1 and CDR2 are MGHRA and YSYEKL. CDR3 length: 17 residues. CDR3 protein: CASSQDWASSYNSPLHF. DNA for the CDR3: TGCGCCAGCAGCCAAGATTGGGCGAGCTCCTATAATTCACCCCTCCACTTT.